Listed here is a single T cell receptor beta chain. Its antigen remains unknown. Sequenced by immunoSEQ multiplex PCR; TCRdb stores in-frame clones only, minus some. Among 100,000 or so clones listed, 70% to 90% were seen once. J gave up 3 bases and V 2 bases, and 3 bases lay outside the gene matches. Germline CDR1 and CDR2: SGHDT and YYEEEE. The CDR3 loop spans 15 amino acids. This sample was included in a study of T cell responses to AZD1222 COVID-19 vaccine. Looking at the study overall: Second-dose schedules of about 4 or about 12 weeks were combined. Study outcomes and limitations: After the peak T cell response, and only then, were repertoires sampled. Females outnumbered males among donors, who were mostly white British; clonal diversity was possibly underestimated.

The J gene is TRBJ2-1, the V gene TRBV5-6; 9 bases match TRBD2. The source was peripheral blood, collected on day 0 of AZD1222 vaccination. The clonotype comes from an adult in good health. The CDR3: CASSFIAGDYNEQFF. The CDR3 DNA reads TGTGCCAGCAGCTTCATAGCGGGGGACTACAATGAGCAGTTCTTC.